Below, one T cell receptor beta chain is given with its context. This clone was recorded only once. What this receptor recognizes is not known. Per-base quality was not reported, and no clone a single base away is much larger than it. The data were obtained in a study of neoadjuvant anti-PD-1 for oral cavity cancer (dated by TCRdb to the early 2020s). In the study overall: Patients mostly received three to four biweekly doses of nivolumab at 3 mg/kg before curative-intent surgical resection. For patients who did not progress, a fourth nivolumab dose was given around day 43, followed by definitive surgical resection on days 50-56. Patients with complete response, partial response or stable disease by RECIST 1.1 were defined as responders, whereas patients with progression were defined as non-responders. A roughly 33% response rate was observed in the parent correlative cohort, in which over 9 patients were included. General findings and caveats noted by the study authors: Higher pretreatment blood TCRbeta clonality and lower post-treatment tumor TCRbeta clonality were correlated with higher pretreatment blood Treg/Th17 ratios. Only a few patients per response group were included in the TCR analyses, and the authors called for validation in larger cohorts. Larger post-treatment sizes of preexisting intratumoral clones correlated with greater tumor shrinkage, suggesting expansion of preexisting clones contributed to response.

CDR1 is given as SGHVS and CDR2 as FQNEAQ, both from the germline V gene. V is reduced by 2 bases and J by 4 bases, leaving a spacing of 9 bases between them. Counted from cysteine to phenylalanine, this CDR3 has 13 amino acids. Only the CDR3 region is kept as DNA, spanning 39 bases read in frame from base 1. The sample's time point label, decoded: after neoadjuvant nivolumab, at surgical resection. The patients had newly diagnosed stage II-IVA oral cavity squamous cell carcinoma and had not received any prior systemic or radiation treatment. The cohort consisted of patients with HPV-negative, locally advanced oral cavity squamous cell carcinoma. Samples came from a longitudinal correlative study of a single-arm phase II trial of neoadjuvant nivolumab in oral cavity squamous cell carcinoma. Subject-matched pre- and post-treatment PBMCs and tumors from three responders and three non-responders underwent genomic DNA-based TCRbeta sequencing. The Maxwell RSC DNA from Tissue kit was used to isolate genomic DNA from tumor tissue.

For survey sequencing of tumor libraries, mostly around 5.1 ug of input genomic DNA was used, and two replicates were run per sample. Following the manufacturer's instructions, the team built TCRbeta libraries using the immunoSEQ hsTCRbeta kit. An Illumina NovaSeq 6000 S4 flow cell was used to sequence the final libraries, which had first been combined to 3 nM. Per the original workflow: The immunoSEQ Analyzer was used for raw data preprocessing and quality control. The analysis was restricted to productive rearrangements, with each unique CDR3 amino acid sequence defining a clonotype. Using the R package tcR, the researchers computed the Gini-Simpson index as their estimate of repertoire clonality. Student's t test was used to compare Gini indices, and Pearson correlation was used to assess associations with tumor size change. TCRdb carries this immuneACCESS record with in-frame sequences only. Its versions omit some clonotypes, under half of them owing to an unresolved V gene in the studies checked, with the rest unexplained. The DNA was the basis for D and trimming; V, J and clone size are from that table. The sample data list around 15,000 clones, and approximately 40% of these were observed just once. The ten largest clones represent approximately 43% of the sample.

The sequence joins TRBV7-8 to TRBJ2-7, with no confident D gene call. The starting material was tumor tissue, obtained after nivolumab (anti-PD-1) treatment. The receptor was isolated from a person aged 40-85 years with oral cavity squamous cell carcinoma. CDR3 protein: CASSLIPTYEQYF. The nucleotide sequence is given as TGTGCCAGCAGCTTAATTCCCACATACGAGCAGTACTTC.